These T cell receptor beta chains were read from a single sample in a study of blood T cell repertoires in COVID-19. TCRdb's table, derived via immunoSEQ multiplex PCR, lists solely in-frame clones and lacks some. The data contain 150,000 to 200,000 clones, about four fifths of them seen just once; the ten biggest clones take up approximately 2.5%. The sequenced material came from peripheral blood. All receptors derive from a human donor with acute or convalescent COVID-19. The donor label of this sample is uncertain. The CDR3 runs from the conserved cysteine through the conserved F or W. A D gene is named only where the DNA matches it firmly. The size field is filled for only some rows; it gives once, few, many or a size class.

D: NA; J: TRBJ1-3; V: TRBV5-1; size: NA; CDR3: CASSLAPGAGNTIYF; DNA: TGCGCCAGCAGCTTGGCCCCAGGGGCTGGAAACACCATATATTTT
D: TRBD1; J: TRBJ2-7; V: TRBV9; size: once; CDR3: CASSAAGTGAYEQYF; DNA: TGTGCCAGCAGCGCCGCCGGGACAGGGGCCTACGAGCAGTACTTC
D: TRBD1; J: TRBJ1-1; V: TRBV19; size: NA; CDR3: CATTDRDSNTEAFF; DNA: TGTGCCACCACCGACAGGGATTCGAACACTGAAGCTTTCTTT
D: NA; J: TRBJ2-2; V: TRBV7-9; size: once; CDR3: CASSLAGPGELFF; DNA: TGTGCCAGCAGCTTAGCTGGGCCCGGGGAGCTGTTTTTT
D: TRBD1; J: TRBJ1-1; V: TRBV7-8; size: NA; CDR3: CASSRDRNTEAFF; DNA: TGTGCCAGCAGCCGGGACAGGAACACTGAAGCTTTCTTT
D: NA; J: TRBJ1-3; V: TRBV19; size: NA; CDR3: CASRTSGNTIYF; DNA: TGTGCCAGTAGAACTTCTGGAAACACCATATATTTT
D: TRBD1; J: TRBJ1-1; V: TRBV6-5; size: NA; CDR3: CASRTPDRTPTEAFF; DNA: TGTGCCAGCAGAACCCCGGACAGGACCCCCACTGAAGCTTTCTTT
D: TRBD1; J: TRBJ2-3; V: TRBV18; size: NA; CDR3: CASSPVEQGSTDTQYF; DNA: TGTGCCAGCTCACCGGTCGAACAGGGGAGCACAGATACGCAGTATTTT
D: TRBD1; J: TRBJ2-2; V: TRBV2; size: NA; CDR3: CATTGVNTGELFF; DNA: TGTGCCACGACAGGGGTGAACACCGGGGAGCTGTTTTTT
D: TRBD1; J: TRBJ2-7; V: TRBV10-1; size: NA; CDR3: CASSATGQGPNEQYF; DNA: TGCGCCAGCAGTGCCACGGGACAGGGACCCAACGAGCAGTACTTC
D: NA; J: TRBJ2-3; V: TRBV28; size: NA; CDR3: CASSGAYTDTQYF; DNA: TGTGCCAGCAGTGGGGCCTACACAGATACGCAGTATTTT
D: NA; J: TRBJ2-7; V: TRBV9; size: NA; CDR3: CASSNDNAYEQYF; DNA: TGTGCCAGCAGTAATGACAATGCCTACGAGCAGTACTTC
D: TRBD2; J: TRBJ2-7; V: TRBV5-1; size: NA; CDR3: CASSRTSGNYEQYF; DNA: TGCGCCAGCAGCCGGACTAGCGGGAATTACGAGCAGTACTTC
D: TRBD1; J: TRBJ2-7; V: TRBV7-9; size: NA; CDR3: CASSRDRLGDYEQYF; DNA: TGTGCCAGCAGCCGGGACAGGCTGGGGGATTACGAGCAGTACTTC
D: NA; J: TRBJ1-2; V: TRBV7-8; size: NA; CDR3: CASSPVLGGDYGYTF; DNA: TGTGCCAGCAGCCCCGTATTGGGGGGGGACTATGGCTACACCTTC
D: TRBD2; J: TRBJ2-1; V: TRBV11-2; size: NA; CDR3: CASSLGRSTSGIHEQFF; DNA: TGTGCCAGCAGCTTAGGGCGGTCTACGAGCGGGATTCATGAGCAGTTCTTC